The rows below give T cell receptor beta chains drawn from one sample of a study of metastatic and nonmetastatic thyroid tumors. TCRdb reanalyzed the PCR reads via MiXCR. The repertoire holds over 70,000 clones, with 15% to 20% as singletons. The sequenced sample consisted of blood. The receptors derive from a female donor with papillary thyroid cancer or a benign thyroid nodule (not recorded which). Some clones in this sample may be carry-over from other donors' samples. CDR3s include the opening cysteine and the closing phenylalanine or tryptophan. D genes are given only for firm matches. Part of the rows lack a size; the others show once, few, many or a class for expanded clones.

cdr3_length	d_call	v_call	clone_size	j_call	cdr3_nt	cdr3_aa
12	NA	TRBV7-9	many	TRBJ2-2	TGTGCCAGCAGCTTAGTTGTCGGGGAGCTGTTTTTT	CASSLVVGELFF
17	TRBD1	TRBV4-2	many	TRBJ1-3	TGTGCCAGCAGCCCGCTAGCAGGGGGAAGCTCTGGAAACACCATATATTTT	CASSPLAGGSSGNTIYF
11	NA	TRBV5-1	many	TRBJ2-3	TGCGCCAGCAGCGCCACAGATACGCAGTATTTT	CASSATDTQYF
15	TRBD2	TRBV15	many	TRBJ2-1	TGTGCCACCAGCAGGGACCGACTAGCATCCAATGAGCAGTTCTTC	CATSRDRLASNEQFF
17	NA	TRBV3-1	many	TRBJ2-7	TGTGCCAGCAGCCAAGGCACCGCCGACAGTCTCCCAGGAGAGCAGTACTTC	CASSQGTADSLPGEQYF
14	NA	TRBV9	NA	TRBJ2-3	TGTGCCAGCAGCTTGAGCGGGAGCACAGATACGCAGTATTTT	CASSLSGSTDTQYF
14	TRBD2	TRBV5-1	NA	TRBJ2-1	TGCGCCAGCAGCTTGGCGGGAGGGGCGAATGAGCAGTTCTTC	CASSLAGGANEQFF
15	TRBD2	TRBV5-5	many	TRBJ2-7	TGTGCCAGCAGCTTACTAGCGGGAGTTAGGTACGAGCAGTACTTC	CASSLLAGVRYEQYF
13	NA	TRBV10-2	many	TRBJ1-5	TGCGCCAGCAGTGGGACGGCGGGACAGCCCCAGCATTTT	CASSGTAGQPQHF
14	NA	TRBV30	many	TRBJ1-2	TGTGCCTGTACCCAGACAGATTCCAGCTATGGCTACACCTTC	CACTQTDSSYGYTF
14	TRBD2	TRBV25-1	many	TRBJ2-5	TGTGCCAGCTCTCCGGGACTAGCTTGGGAGACCCAGTACTTC	CASSPGLAWETQYF
15	NA	TRBV19	few	TRBJ1-5	TGTGCCAGTAGTACGAGGGGCCTTATTAATCAGCCCCAGCATTTT	CASSTRGLINQPQHF
17	NA	TRBV6-1	few	TRBJ1-2	TGTGCCAGCAGTTCAGGGGTGTATGGGCCTAGGGGGGATGGCTACACCTTC	CASSSGVYGPRGDGYTF
14	NA	TRBV7-9	NA	TRBJ2-7	TGTGCCAGCAGCTTAGGGGAGAGCTCCTACGAGCAGTACTTC	CASSLGESSYEQYF
15	TRBD2	TRBV9	many	TRBJ2-1	TGTGCCAGCAGCCCCCGACTAGCGGAATACAATGAGCAGTTCTTC	CASSPRLAEYNEQFF
13	TRBD1	TRBV20-1	many	TRBJ1-2	TGCAGTGCCACCACGACAGGGGGATATGGCTACACCTTC	CSATTTGGYGYTF
14	NA	TRBV5-4	many	TRBJ2-7	TGTGCCAGCAGCCCGGGACCCACCTCCTACGAGCAGTACTTC	CASSPGPTSYEQYF
14	TRBD2	TRBV3-1	many	TRBJ2-5	TGTGCCAGCAGTCTTAGCGGGAGCGGAGAGACCCAGTACTTC	CASSLSGSGETQYF
14	NA	TRBV30	NA	TRBJ2-6	TGTGCCTGGAGTAGAGGCTCTGGGGCCAACGTCCTGACTTTC	CAWSRGSGANVLTF
16	NA	TRBV9	many	TRBJ2-7	TGTGCCAGCAGCTCCCCAGCGGAGGGGAACCTTGCCGAGCAGTACTTC	CASSSPAEGNLAEQYF
13	NA	TRBV28	few	TRBJ1-1	TGTGCCAGCAGGGGGGGGTACAACACTGAAGCTTTCTTT	CASRGGYNTEAFF
14	TRBD2	TRBV28	many	TRBJ2-1	TGTGCCAGCAGTATAGCGGGAGCGTTTAATGAGCAGTTCTTC	CASSIAGAFNEQFF